This T cell receptor (beta chain) comes out of a study of cytomegalovirus exposure and HLA in healthy donors. The PCR had 60 Vbeta and 13 Jbeta primers. The assay was immunoSEQ multiplex PCR, and TCRdb's table has in-frame clones only and misses some. The table shows about 190,000 clones, with roughly 81% occurring only once. J gave up 7 bases and V 5 bases, and 12 bases lay outside the gene matches. Germline lookup yields CDR1 PRHDT and CDR2 FYEKMQ (reference sequence). The CDR3 runs 15 residues. V gene TRBV13 combines with J gene TRBJ2-7, with 9 nucleotides matching TRBD1. Sequenced sample: PBMCs. The TCR sequence derives from a woman aged 25 to 45 in good health and CMV-seropositive. The DNA of the CDR3 is TGTGCCAGCAGCACTGGACAGGGGATTTTGGGAGAGCAGTACTTC. Translated: CASSTGQGILGEQYF. The entire variable domain, with the rest obtained from reference TRBV13 and TRBJ2-7, is as follows: AAGVIQSPRHLIKEKRETATLKCYPIPRHDTVYWYQQGPGQDPQFLISFYEKMQSDKGSIPDRFSAQQFSDYHSELNMSSLELGDSALYFCASSTGQGILGEQYFGPGTRLTVT.